Below, 10 T cell receptor beta chains from the same sample are listed, as sequenced in a study of vaccination effects on CD4 cells after COVID-19. ViraFEST used viral peptide pools to expand antigen-specific CD4+ T cells before sequencing. Researchers isolated CD4+ T cells once approximately ten days of culture had elapsed. No antigens are known for them. Assay: immunoSEQ multiplex PCR; the TCRdb copy retains only in-frame clones and omits some. The sample consists of around 13,000 clones, less than 85% of them appearing once. This specimen was CD4+ T cells from PBMCs cultured with HCoV-229E spike peptides, taken before COVID-19 vaccination. The receptors were sampled from a human donor who received a COVID-19 vaccine.

The V gene is TRBV16, the J gene TRBJ1-5; the match to TRBD1 covers 8 bases. Germline CDR1 is KGHSY and CDR2 is FQNENV. Trimming at V came to 4 bases and at J to 4 bases, leaving 6 bases not matched to a gene. This CDR3 has 15 residues. The CDR3 sequence is CASSLSDRGNQPQHF. The DNA of the CDR3 is TGTGCCAGCAGCCTAAGCGACAGGGGAAATCAGCCCCAGCATTTT.

The chain has TRBV25-1 and TRBJ1-2; the match to TRBD1 covers 9 bases. V gave up 3 bases and J gave up 5 bases; unmatched junction bases: 7. The germline V gene encodes CDR1 MGHDK and CDR2 SYGVNS. The CDR3 spans 15 residues. CDR3 residues: CASSDYRGRAYGYTF. Written as DNA, the CDR3 is TGTGCCAGCAGTGATTACAGGGGGCGAGCGTATGGCTACACCTTC.

The chain combines TRBV18 with TRBJ2-1, with D maybe TRBD1 (7 bases). Trimming removed 1 base at V and 7 bases at J, with 14 bases between. The CDR3 is 15 residues long. From germline, CDR1 is KGHSH and CDR2 LQKENI. The DNA of the CDR3 is TGTGCCAGCTCACCACGGGCAGGGGGGATGAATGAGCAGTTCTTC. Amino acids: CASSPRAGGMNEQFF.

This chain uses TRBV28 with TRBJ2-2; unclear D gene. The V end lost 2 bases, the J end lost 6 bases, and 4 bases lay between the germline ends. CDR1 and CDR2 from the germline V gene are MDHEN and SYDVKM. This CDR3 comprises 12 residues. The CDR3: CASSLEAGELFF. Here the CDR3 DNA reads TGTGCCAGCAGTTTAGAGGCCGGGGAGCTGTTTTTT. Full variable domain (remainder filled in from reference TRBV28 and TRBJ2-2): DVKVTQSSRYLVKRTGEKVFLECVQDMDHENMFWYRQDPGLGLRLIYFSYDVKMKEKGDIPEGYSVSREKKERFSLILESASTNQTSMYLCASSLEAGELFFGEGSRLTVL.

CDR3 residues: CSASGLAHYNEQFF. CDR3 coding DNA: TGCAGTGCTAGTGGTCTAGCGCATTACAATGAGCAGTTCTTC. The rearrangement uses TRBV20-1 and TRBJ2-1; D is possibly TRBD2 (6 bases). This CDR3 spans 14 amino acids. Germline loops: CDR1 DFQATT, CDR2 SNEGSKA (reference sequence). V was shortened by 3 bases and J by 4 bases, with 13 bases between the two germline ends.

V is TRBV10-3 and J is TRBJ1-4; tentative D call: TRBD1 (5 bases). This CDR3 contains 14 residues. Germline values: CDR1 ENHRY, CDR2 SYGVKD. V was clipped by 5 bases and J by 8 bases, with 15 bases between them. CDR3 region: CAISPGPGGEKLFF. The CDR3 nucleotides read TGTGCCATCAGTCCCGGGCCCGGGGGGGAAAAACTGTTTTTT.

The chain carries TRBV5-1 and TRBJ2-7, with a tentative D call TRBD2 (6 bases). This CDR3 is 14 amino acids long. Germline CDR1 is SGHRS and CDR2 is YFSETQ. V gave up 0 bases and J gave up 3 bases, with 10 bases separating them. In DNA, the CDR3 is TGCGCCAGCAGCTTGGCGGTCGGGGGCTACGAGCAGTACTTC. Amino acid sequence: CASSLAVGGYEQYF. Full variable domain (outside the CDR3, taken from reference TRBV5-1 and TRBJ2-7): KAGVTQTPRYLIKTRGQQVTLSCSPISGHRSVSWYQQTPGQGLQFLFEYFSETQRNKGNFPGRFSGRQFSNSRSEMNVSTLELGDSALYLCASSLAVGGYEQYFGPGTRLTVT.

To note about this clone: An end of the junction differs from the germline gene, which may be a read error. The chain uses TRBV7-7 and TRBJ2-1; unclear D gene. The CDR3 runs 13 residues. Germline lookup yields CDR1 SSHAT and CDR2 FNYEAQ (reference sequence). The CDR3 DNA sequence: TGTGCTAGCAGCTTAGAGGTCTCATATGAGCAGTTCTTC. As protein: CASSLEVSYEQFF.

The rearrangement joins TRBV2 to TRBJ2-5; D is unresolved. Germline values: CDR1 SNHLY, CDR2 FYNNEI. Trimming shortened V by 2 bases and J by 4 bases, and 8 bases separated the two germline ends. This CDR3 has 13 amino acids. DNA of the CDR3: TGTGCCAGCAGTGAACTCCCGGGAGAGACCCAGTACTTC. This sequence encodes CASSELPGETQYF.

This rearrangement joins TRBV28 to TRBJ2-5; 8 bases are a match to TRBD1. The CDR3 is 15 residues long. Per germline, CDR1 MDHEN and CDR2 SYDVKM. The trim removed 5 bases at V and 4 bases at J, leaving 9 bases unmatched. The DNA of the CDR3 is TGTGCCAGCAGTCGGGCAGGGGGCAACCCAGAGACCCAGTACTTC. It is translated as CASSRAGGNPETQYF.